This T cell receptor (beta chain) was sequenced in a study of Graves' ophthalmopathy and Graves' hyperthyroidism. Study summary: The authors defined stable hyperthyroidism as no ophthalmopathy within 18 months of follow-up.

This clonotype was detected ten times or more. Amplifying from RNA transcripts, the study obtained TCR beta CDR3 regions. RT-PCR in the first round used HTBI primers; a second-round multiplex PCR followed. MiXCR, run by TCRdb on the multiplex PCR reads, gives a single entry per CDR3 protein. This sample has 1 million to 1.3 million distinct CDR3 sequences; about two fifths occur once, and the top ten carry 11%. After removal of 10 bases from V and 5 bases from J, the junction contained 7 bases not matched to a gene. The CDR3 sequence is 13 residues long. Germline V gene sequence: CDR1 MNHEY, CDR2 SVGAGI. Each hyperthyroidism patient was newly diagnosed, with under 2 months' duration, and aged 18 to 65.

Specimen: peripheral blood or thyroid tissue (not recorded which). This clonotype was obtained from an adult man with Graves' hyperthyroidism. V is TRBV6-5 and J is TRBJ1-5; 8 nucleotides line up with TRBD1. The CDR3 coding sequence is TGTGCCACCGCGTGGGGACAGGATCAGCCCCAGCATTTT. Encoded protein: CATAWGQDQPQHF.